This TCR beta chain was sequenced during a study of quantifying T cell responses using KT2 cells. Study overall: TCR alpha and beta constant-region primers primed reverse transcription of RNA.

An oligo carrying a UMI was ligated to the cDNA 3' end. First-round PCR used 3 to 4 cycles and beta primers RC1.1 and RC1.2 covering TRBC1 and TRBC2. Separate processing of TCR alpha and beta chains began at the second PCR. TCRdb used MiXCR to reprocess the UMI-ligation and nested PCR reads, holding one entry per CDR3 protein. The sample has fewer than 50,000 distinct CDR3 sequences; 11% are singletons. This CDR3 comprises 14 residues. Germline V gene data show CDR1 as SGHTA and CDR2 as FQGNSA. The V gene lost 1 base and the J gene lost 4 bases, with 10 bases spanning the gap. Sequencing input: PBMCs spiked with cells of the T cell clone KT2. The rearrangement joins TRBV7-2 to TRBJ1-1; no clear D. The TCR was taken from a human donor. The CDR3 DNA sequence: TGTGCCAGCAGCTTAGTGGGCTTTAGCACTGAAGCTTTCTTT. As protein: CASSLVGFSTEAFF.